A selection of T cell receptor beta chains follows, all from one sample in a study of blood T cell repertoires in COVID-19. Profiling relied on immunoSEQ multiplex PCR, and the TCRdb table lists in-frame clones only, not all of them. The table includes about 140,000 clones, approximately 80% detected once. Sequencing was carried out using PBMCs or T cells enriched from blood (not recorded which). These receptors were taken from a man in his 70s who had been exposed to COVID-19. Each CDR3 is given with its conserved first and last residue. The order of the fields is D gene, V gene, clone size, J gene, CDR3 DNA, CDR3 protein. A D gene is named only where the DNA matches it firmly. Clone size is not always given. Where it is, it says once, few, many or a class for expanded clones.

>TRBD1|TRBV6-5|-|TRBJ1-1
TGTGCCAGCAGTTACCGGGACAGGACTGAAGCTTTCTTT
CASSYRDRTEAFF
>TRBD2|TRBV5-6|-|TRBJ2-5
TGTGCCAGCAGCTTGGCGGGAGGTTCAAGGGAGACCCAGTACTTC
CASSLAGGSRETQYF
>-|TRBV29-1|-|TRBJ1-3
TGCAGCGTTGATGAGGGTCTTACTGGAAACACCATATATTTT
CSVDEGLTGNTIYF
>-|TRBV6-2/TRBV6-3|-|TRBJ2-6
TGTGCCAGCAGTGCGATCTACTCTGGGGCCAACGTCCTGACTTTC
CASSAIYSGANVLTF
>TRBD1|TRBV11-3|-|TRBJ2-5
TGTGCCAGTACCGACAGGGGAGAAGAGACCCAGTACTTC
CASTDRGEETQYF
>TRBD1|TRBV4-2|-|TRBJ2-7
TGTGCCAGCAGTTCTGCACAGGGGGCACCCGACTACGAGCAGTACTTC
CASSSAQGAPDYEQYF
>-|TRBV20-1|-|TRBJ2-2
TGCAGTGCTAGTTGGGGCCCCGGGGAGCTGTTTTTT
CSASWGPGELFF
>-|TRBV7-8|-|TRBJ2-7
TGTGCCAGCGCGGGATCCCCAGCCGAGCAGTACTTC
CASAGSPAEQYF
>TRBD2|TRBV11-2|-|TRBJ2-3
TGTGCCAGCAGCGAGGGACTAGCGGGGAACACAGATACGCAGTATTTT
CASSEGLAGNTDTQYF
>TRBD2|TRBV15|few|TRBJ2-7
TGTGCCACCAGCAGACTAGCGGGGGGGCCAACGGGCGAGCAGTACTTC
CATSRLAGGPTGEQYF
>-|TRBV6-2/TRBV6-3|few|TRBJ1-6
TGTGCCAGCAGTTTCCGGGGTAATAATTCACCCCTCCACTTT
CASSFRGNNSPLHF
>TRBD1|TRBV5-1|-|TRBJ1-5
TGCGCCAGCAGCCATAAGGACAGGGGACGCAATCAGCCCCAGCATTTT
CASSHKDRGRNQPQHF
>-|TRBV7-7|-|TRBJ2-5
TGTGCCAGCAGCCTAATTAGGGGGAGCCAAGAGACCCAGTACTTC
CASSLIRGSQETQYF
>-|TRBV3-1/TRBV3-2|-|TRBJ1-5
TGTGCCAGCAGCCCCCACGGGGGTTATAGCAATCAGCCCCAGCATTTT
CASSPHGGYSNQPQHF
>TRBD2|TRBV9|-|TRBJ2-3
TGTGCCAGCAGCACTATTAGCGGGTCAGGCACAGATACGCAGTATTTT
CASSTISGSGTDTQYF
>TRBD1|TRBV2|many|TRBJ1-5
TGTGCCAGCAGTGTAGGACAGGGATACAATCAGCCCCAGCATTTT
CASSVGQGYNQPQHF
>-|TRBV7-9|once|TRBJ1-2
TGTGCCAGCAGCTTGCCCAGAACAGGGATCGTGAACTATGGCTACACCTTC
CASSLPRTGIVNYGYTF
>TRBD2|TRBV7-2|few|TRBJ2-7
TGTGCCAGCAGCACCCGTGCGGGGGGCCTTAAAGCCGGCTACGAGCAGTACTTC
CASSTRAGGLKAGYEQYF
>TRBD2|TRBV5-4|-|TRBJ2-1
TGTGCCAGCAGCTTGGGGGCTAGCGGGAGGGGTAGTTTAAATGAGCAGTTCTTC
CASSLGASGRGSLNEQFF
>-|TRBV2|-|TRBJ2-2
TGTGCCAGCAGGAGTCCCAGGCAGCTCACCGGGGAGCTGTTTTTT
CASRSPRQLTGELFF
>-|TRBV2|-|TRBJ2-3
TGTGCCAGCACCCAGACAGGTCCAGATACGCAGTATTTT
CASTQTGPDTQYF
>TRBD1|TRBV15|-|TRBJ1-2
TGTGCCACCAGCAGCACAGGGGGCGATGGCTACACCTTC
CATSSTGGDGYTF
>-|TRBV19|-|TRBJ1-2
TGTGCCAGTTCTACAGGGTTGGGCTATGGCTACACCTTC
CASSTGLGYGYTF
>-|TRBV28|-|TRBJ1-5
TGTGCCACCTCCCCCCCGGGTTACAATCAGCCCCAGCATTTT
CATSPPGYNQPQHF
>TRBD1|TRBV30|-|TRBJ1-5
TGTGCCTGGGACAGGGACGCTCAGCCCCAGCATTTT
CAWDRDAQPQHF
>-|TRBV4-1|-|TRBJ1-2
TGCGCCAGCAGCCAGGAACGGGGGGTGGGCTATGGCTACACCTTC
CASSQERGVGYGYTF
>TRBD2|TRBV7-2|once|TRBJ2-3
TGTGCCAGCAGCTTGGAGCGGGGGGGTGCAGATACGCAGTATTTT
CASSLERGGADTQYF
>-|TRBV3-1/TRBV3-2|once|TRBJ1-1
TGTGCCAGCAGCCAAGTTTGGGCCCCGCCGTCTGAAGCTTTCTTT
CASSQVWAPPSEAFF